This passage covers 10 T cell receptor beta chains from one sample sequenced in a study of T cell responses to AZD1222 COVID-19 vaccine. Profiled with immunoSEQ multiplex PCR; TCRdb holds only in-frame clones, not every one. The sample lists 150,000 to 200,000 clones; 91% were seen once. Here the sequenced sample was peripheral blood, taken on day 0 of AZD1222 vaccination. Receptors were obtained from an adult in good health.

V gene TRBV4-1 combines with J gene TRBJ2-1, with D unresolved. Trimming removed 1 base from V and 4 bases from J, with 5 bases in between. CDR3 length: 13 residues. Germline assignment: CDR1 MGHRA and CDR2 YSYEKL. The CDR3 loop reads CASSQGDYNEQFF. As DNA, the CDR3 is TGCGCCAGCAGCCAAGGGGATTACAATGAGCAGTTCTTC.

The chain carries TRBV14 and TRBJ2-2, with D perhaps TRBD1 (6 bases). V lost 6 bases, J lost 1 base, and 18 bases lay in between. Germline CDR1 is SGHDN and CDR2 is FVKESK. CDR3 length equals 17 residues. The CDR3 DNA follows: TGTGCCAGCAGGCAAAACGCCGGGACACAGAACACCGGGGAGCTGTTTTTT. This codes for CASRQNAGTQNTGELFF. Complete variable domain (other parts from reference TRBV14 and TRBJ2-2): EAGVTQFPSHSVIEKGQTVTLRCDPISGHDNLYWYRRVMGKEIKFLLHFVKESKQDESGMPNNRFLAERTGGTYSTLKVQPAELEDSGVYFCASRQNAGTQNTGELFFGEGSRLTVL.

This rearrangement joins TRBV7-9 to TRBJ2-3, with 10 nucleotides matching TRBD1. Germline CDR1 and CDR2: SEHNR and FQNEAQ (reference sequence). The CDR3 loop spans 15 amino acids. Germline trimming cut 5 bases from V and 4 bases from J; bases unmatched to any gene: 6. This CDR3 reads CASSLTGTGADTQYF. DNA of the CDR3: TGTGCCAGCAGCCTGACCGGGACAGGGGCAGATACGCAGTATTTT.

This sequence joins TRBV5-1 and TRBJ1-2; 7 positions match TRBD1. The germline V gene has CDR1 SGHRS and CDR2 YFSETQ. The J segment lost 2 bases and the V segment lost 4 bases, leaving 2 bases of the junction unmatched. The CDR3 loop spans 13 amino acids. The CDR3 spells CASSAGQNYGYTF. DNA of the CDR3: TGCGCCAGCAGCGCGGGACAGAACTATGGCTACACCTTC.

The chain carries TRBV2 and TRBJ1-6; 7 bases are shared with TRBD1. Looked up from germline, CDR1 is SNHLY and CDR2 is FYNNEI. This CDR3 is 17 amino acids long. J lost 0 bases, V lost 5 bases, and 7 bases had no gene match. DNA for the CDR3: TGTGCCAGCAGTTTTACAGGGGTGGACTCCTATAATTCACCCCTCCACTTT. Protein sequence: CASSFTGVDSYNSPLHF.

The chain joins TRBV24-1 to TRBJ2-2; no firm D call. Germline CDR1 and CDR2: KGHDR and SFDVKD. This CDR3 comprises 15 residues. Between the trimmed V and J ends, which lost 4 bases and 1 base, there was a span of 9 bases. CDR3 in amino acids: CATSDPRRNTGELFF. In DNA form, the CDR3 reads TGTGCCACCAGTGACCCTCGGAGGAACACCGGGGAGCTGTTTTTT.

The chain is built from TRBV2 and TRBJ2-7, with 8 bases that match TRBD1. Trimming cost V 10 bases and J 3 bases; bases outside gene matches: 8. The CDR3 totals 13 residues. CDR1 and CDR2 from the germline V gene are SNHLY and FYNNEI. The CDR3 DNA sequence: TGTGCCACTTCGTTAGGACAGGGCTACGAGCAGTACTTC. Translation: CATSLGQGYEQYF.

The rearrangement joins TRBV14 to TRBJ1-2; 8 bases line up with TRBD1. The CDR3 consists of 14 residues. CDR1 is SGHDN and CDR2 is FVKESK in the germline V gene. Trimming took 1 base from V and 4 from J; bases not matched to a gene: 2. The CDR3 loop reads CASSQGQGPYGYTF. CDR3 bases: TGTGCCAGCAGCCAAGGACAGGGGCCCTATGGCTACACCTTC.

This rearrangement joins TRBV6-4 to TRBJ2-3; D not resolved. The germline V gene has CDR1 MRHNA and CDR2 SNTAGT. This CDR3 is 13 amino acids long. Trimming removed 0 bases from V and 2 bases from J, with 3 bases in between. The CDR3 here is CASSDSVTDTQYF. CDR3 bases: TGTGCCAGCAGTGACTCAGTCACAGATACGCAGTATTTT.

J is TRBJ1-2 and V is TRBV6-4; no clear D gene. CDR1 is MRHNA and CDR2 is SNTAGT in the germline V gene. V dropped 5 bases and J dropped 6 bases, with 22 bases sitting between them. The CDR3 has 16 amino acids. The CDR3: CASSSNHWARRDGYTF. Written as DNA, the CDR3 is TGTGCCAGCAGTTCAAACCATTGGGCCCGCCGGGATGGCTACACCTTC.